The sequence of this T cell receptor (beta chain) was determined in a study of T-cell reconstitution after alpha-beta-depleted transplantation in children. Germline-derived CDR1 and CDR2 are SQVTM and ANQGSEA. The J segment lost 2 bases and the V segment lost 0 bases, leaving 11 bases of the junction unmatched. The CDR3 runs to 17 residues. A library of TCRbeta sequences, prepared with unique molecular identifiers, was generated. Using its own MiXCR run on the PCR reads, TCRdb lists one record per CDR3 protein. The profile shows about 610,000 distinct CDR3 sequences, under 12% of them singletons. Sequencing used PBMCs from the stem cell graft donor, obtained from the stem cell graft. V gene TRBV29-1 combines with J gene TRBJ1-2; 8 bases match TRBD1. This clonotype was obtained from a human donor who donated a stem cell graft to a child with acute myeloid leukemia. For the CDR3, the DNA is TGCAGCGTTGAAGATAGTTCCAGGGGGCGCAGAAACTATGGCTACACCTTC. It specifies CSVEDSSRGRRNYGYTF. The full variable domain, its missing parts supplied by reference TRBV29-1 and TRBJ1-2, is SAVISQKPSRDICQRGTSLTIQCQVDSQVTMMFWYRQQPGQSLTLIATANQGSEATYESGFVIDKFPISRPNLTFSTLTVSNMSPEDSSIYLCSVEDSSRGRRNYGYTFGSGTRLTVV.